One and the same sample provided the 9 T cell receptor beta chains below, sequenced in a study of regulatory T cells in long-lasting Graves disease. Time point: persistent/refractory GD, antithyroid drugs over 5 years with positive TRAb. The TCR library used RNA extracted from PBMCs. iRepertoire HTBI primers and Arm-PCR of CDR3 regions built TCR beta libraries. TCRdb re-called the multiplex PCR reads with MiXCR, one entry per CDR3 protein. Of some 450,000 distinct CDR3 sequences in the sample, around 20% were seen once. Sequencing used peripheral blood mononuclear cells (PBMCs), obtained when the disease was refractory, from a patient treated with antithyroid drugs. These receptor sequences come from a female donor with Graves disease.

This clonotype was counted a few times. This rearrangement joins TRBV4-3 to TRBJ1-2, with D maybe TRBD1 (5 bases). The CDR3 extends over 16 amino acids. Germline V gives CDR1 LGHNA, CDR2 YSLEER. V lost 0 bases and J 1 base, leaving 12 bases between the germline ends. The CDR3 DNA reads as TGCGCCAGCAGCCAAGATCGGGCAGGGCTTAACTATGGCTACACCTTC. The encoded protein is CASSQDRAGLNYGYTF.

The rearrangement links TRBV7-2 to TRBJ2-2, with TRBD2 matching 8 bases. In germline, CDR1 is SGHTA, CDR2 FQGNSA. The ends lost 3 bases at V and 6 bases at J; junction bases unmatched: 6. This CDR3 has 15 residues. DNA for the CDR3: TGTGCCAGCAGCTTCGGGACTAGTTCGTCCGGGGAGCTGTTTTTT. Its protein product is CASSFGTSSSGELFF.

This chain uses TRBV20-1 with TRBJ1-1; TRBD1 might be the D (6 bases). Germline values: CDR1 DFQATT, CDR2 SNEGSKA (reference sequence). V was shortened by 3 bases and J by 5 bases, with 10 bases between the two germline ends. The CDR3 totals 12 residues. The CDR3 coding sequence is TGCAGTGCTAGTAGGCAGGGGACTGAAGCTTTCTTT. It codes for CSASRQGTEAFF.

This clonotype was recorded many times. The V call is TRBV24-1, the J call TRBJ1-5, with no clear D. V was clipped by 1 base and J by 9 bases, with 15 bases between them. The CDR3 spans 15 residues. CDR1 is KGHDR, CDR2 SFDVKD, per germline. CDR3 sequence reads: CATSDFRPSGGPQHF. Here the CDR3 DNA reads TGTGCCACCAGTGATTTCCGTCCAAGCGGAGGGCCCCAGCATTTT.

This clonotype was counted between two and nine times. The chain employs TRBV20-1 and TRBJ2-7, with 9 bases identical to TRBD1. The CDR3 is 14 amino acids. CDR1 is DFQATT and CDR2 is SNEGSKA in the germline V gene (reference sequence). Trimming removed 0 bases from V and 4 bases from J; junction bases left unmatched: 4. In nucleotides, the CDR3 is TGCAGTGCTAGAGACGTACAGGGGGCGTACGAGCAGTACTTC. It encodes CSARDVQGAYEQYF.

This sequence joins TRBV29-1 and TRBJ2-6; 7 bases line up with TRBD1. V lost 3 bases, J lost 0 bases, and 8 bases stayed unmatched. Germline CDR1 is SQVTM and CDR2 is ANQGSEA. The CDR3 totals 17 residues. In DNA form, the CDR3 reads TGCAGCGTTGAGGGTGGGACAGCTTTCTCTGGGGCCAACGTCCTGACTTTC. This sequence encodes CSVEGGTAFSGANVLTF.

The genes are TRBV28 and TRBJ2-3; D is possibly TRBD1 (5 bases). Per the germline V gene, CDR1 is MDHEN and CDR2 is SYDVKM. The CDR3 is 15 residues long. Trimming stripped 3 bases from V and 1 base from J, with 11 bases between. The CDR3 DNA reads TGTGCCAGCAGTTTGTTCCAGGGCCGCACAGATACGCAGTATTTT. This encodes CASSLFQGRTDTQYF.

This clonotype was picked up a small number of times. CDR3 amino acids: CASSISTAQETQYF. CDR3 coding DNA: TGTGCCAGTAGTATTAGCACGGCTCAAGAGACCCAGTACTTC. The chain employs TRBV19 and TRBJ2-5, with D unclear. Germline CDR1 is LNHDA and CDR2 is SQIVND (reference sequence). This CDR3 region has 14 residues. V was cut by 3 bases and J by 2 bases, with 10 bases left in between.

This clonotype was observed a handful of times. This chain connects TRBV5-1 to TRBJ2-2, with 10 bases matching TRBD2. The ends lost 0 bases at V and 6 bases at J; junction bases unmatched: 5. The germline gives CDR1 SGHRS, CDR2 YFSETQ. The CDR3 totals 16 residues. The CDR3 coding sequence is TGCGCCAGCAGCTTGGTTGGGCTAGCGGGAGCCGGGGAGCTGTTTTTT. Its translation: CASSLVGLAGAGELFF.